This TCR beta chain was profiled in a study of cytomegalovirus exposure and HLA in healthy donors. The overall study: Unique TCR beta sequences numbering approximately 120 million came from approximately 180 million T cells in an earlier analysis.

Comment on this clone: Its antigen is unknown.

Findings and limits, study-wide: Previous analysis showed most TCR beta V segments were productive about 87% or about 30% of the time.

V was pared by 7 bases and J by 5 bases, with 20 bases between. Looked up from germline, CDR1 is SNHLY and CDR2 is FYNNEI. The CDR3 has 15 amino acids. PCR involved 60 Vbeta and 13 Jbeta primers. Assay: immunoSEQ multiplex PCR; the TCRdb copy retains only in-frame clones and omits some. Of under 200,000 clones detected, around 75% appear once; the ten largest clones hold approximately 2.3%. The chain employs TRBV2 and TRBJ2-5; D is perhaps TRBD1 (7 bases). Specimen: PBMCs. The TCR comes from a female donor in good health and CMV-seronegative. The CDR3 here is CASTRGDPPRETQYF. The CDR3 DNA sequence: TGTGCCAGCACCAGGGGGGACCCTCCCCGGGAGACCCAGTACTTC.